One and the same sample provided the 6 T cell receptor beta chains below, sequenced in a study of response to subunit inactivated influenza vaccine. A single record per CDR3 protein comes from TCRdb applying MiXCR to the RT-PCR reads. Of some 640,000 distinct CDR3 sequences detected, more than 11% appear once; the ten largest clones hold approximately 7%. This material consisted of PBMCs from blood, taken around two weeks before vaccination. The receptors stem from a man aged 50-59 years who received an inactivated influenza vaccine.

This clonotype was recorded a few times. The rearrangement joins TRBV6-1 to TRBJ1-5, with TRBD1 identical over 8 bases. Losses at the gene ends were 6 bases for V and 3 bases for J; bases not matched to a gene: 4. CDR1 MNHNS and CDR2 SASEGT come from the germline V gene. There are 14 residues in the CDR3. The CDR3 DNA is TGTGCCAGCAGCGACAGGGGAATCAATCAGCCCCAGCATTTT. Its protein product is CASSDRGINQPQHF.

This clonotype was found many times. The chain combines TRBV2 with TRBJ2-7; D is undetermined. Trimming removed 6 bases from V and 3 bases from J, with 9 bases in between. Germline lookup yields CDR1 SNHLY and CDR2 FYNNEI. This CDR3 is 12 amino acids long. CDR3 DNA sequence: TGTGCCAGCAGAGGTCAGGTCTACGAGCAGTACTTC. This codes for CASRGQVYEQYF.

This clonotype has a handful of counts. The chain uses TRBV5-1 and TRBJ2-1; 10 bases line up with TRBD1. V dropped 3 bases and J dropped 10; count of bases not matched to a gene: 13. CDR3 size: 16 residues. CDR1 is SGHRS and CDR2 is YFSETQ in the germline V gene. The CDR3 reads CASSSPGQGEEGEQFF. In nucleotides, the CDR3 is TGCGCCAGCAGCTCCCCTGGACAGGGGGAGGAGGGAGAGCAGTTCTTC.

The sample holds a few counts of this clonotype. The CDR3 nucleotides read TGCGCCAGCAGCTTGGGTTCAACGGGGCGGAACGAAAAACTGTTTTTT. It specifies CASSLGSTGRNEKLFF. The chain links TRBV5-1 to TRBJ1-4; possible D gene TRBD1, 5 bases. CDR1 SGHRS and CDR2 YFSETQ come from the germline V gene. Between the trimmed V and J ends, which lost 0 bases and 8 bases, there was a span of 17 bases. This CDR3 contains 16 residues.

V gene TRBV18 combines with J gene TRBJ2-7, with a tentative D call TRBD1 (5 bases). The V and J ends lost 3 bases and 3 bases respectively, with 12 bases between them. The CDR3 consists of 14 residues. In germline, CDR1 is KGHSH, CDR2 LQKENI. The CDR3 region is CASSPPDTFYEQYF. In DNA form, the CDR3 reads TGTGCCAGCTCACCTCCGGACACGTTCTACGAGCAGTACTTC. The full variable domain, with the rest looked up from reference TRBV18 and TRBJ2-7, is NAGVMQNPRHLVRRRGQEARLRCSPMKGHSHVYWYRQLPEEGLKFMVYLQKENIIDESGMPKERFSAEFPKEGPSILRIQQVVRGDSAAYFCASSPPDTFYEQYFGPGTRLTVT.

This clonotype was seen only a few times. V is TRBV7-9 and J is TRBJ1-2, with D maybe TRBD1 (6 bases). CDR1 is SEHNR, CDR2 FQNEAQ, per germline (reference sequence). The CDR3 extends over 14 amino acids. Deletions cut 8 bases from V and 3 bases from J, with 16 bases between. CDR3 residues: CASRAQGFDYGYTF. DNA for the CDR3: TGTGCCAGCCGCGCACAGGGCTTTGACTATGGCTACACCTTC. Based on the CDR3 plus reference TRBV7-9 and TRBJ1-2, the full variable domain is DTGVSQNPRHKITKRGQNVTFRCDPISEHNRLYWYRQTLGQGPEFLTYFQNEAQLEKSRLLSDRFSAERPKGSFSTLEIQRTEQGDSAMYLCASRAQGFDYGYTFGSGTRLTVV.